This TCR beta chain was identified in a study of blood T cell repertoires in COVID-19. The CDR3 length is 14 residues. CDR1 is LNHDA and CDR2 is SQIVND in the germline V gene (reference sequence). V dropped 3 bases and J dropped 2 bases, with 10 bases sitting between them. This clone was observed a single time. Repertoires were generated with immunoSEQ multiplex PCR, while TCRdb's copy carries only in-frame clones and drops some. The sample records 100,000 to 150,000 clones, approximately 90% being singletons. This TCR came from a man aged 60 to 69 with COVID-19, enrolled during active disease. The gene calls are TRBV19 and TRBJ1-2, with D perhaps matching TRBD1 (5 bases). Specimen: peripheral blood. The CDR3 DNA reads TGTGCCAGTAGTATTCAGGGCACCAACTATGGCTACACCTTC. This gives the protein CASSIQGTNYGYTF.